This TCR beta chain derives from a study of tumor-infiltrating lymphocytes in primary liver carcinoma. The overall study: Roughly 3.5 to 8 million productive TCRbeta reads came from each sample, comparable across tissue types.

The study's findings and limits: Between tumor regions, pairs overlapped more than tumor-adjacent and tumor-blood pairs did.

TCR beta cDNA was made from 450 to 550 ng total RNA with a constant-region primer. Modified slightly, ARM-PCR produced TCR beta libraries over three nested multiplex PCR rounds. Each of the first two PCR rounds ran 9 to 11 cycles with TRBV1-TRBV30 forward and C-beta reverse primers. TCRdb analysed the multiplex PCR reads with MiXCR anew, one entry per CDR3 protein. This repertoire shows roughly 100,000 distinct CDR3 sequences, about three quarters found once; its top ten account for roughly 10%. Unsorted bulk tissue of about 18-32 mg yielded co-extracted RNA and DNA. This clonotype was picked up a small number of times. Its target is not known. One base away lies a much larger clone, so this may be a sequencing read error. This CDR3 is 17 amino acids long. Germline V gene lookup returns CDR1 MNHEY and CDR2 SVGAGI.

The sequenced material came from liver tumor tissue from sampling region 5. Subset specified: tumor region T5, tumor centre. The genes are TRBV6-5 and TRBJ2-7, with D perhaps TRBD2 (5 bases). This receptor was taken from a woman aged 55-70 years with primary liver carcinoma and hepatitis B virus infection. CDR3 DNA: TGTGCCAACAGTTCCCCCGGCGGGCCAGGAATTTCTTACGAGCAGTACTTC. This encodes CANSSPGGPGISYEQYF.